The 11 T cell receptor beta chains in this list originate from one sample, sequenced in a study of human T cells and chemical hapten exposure. As for time point: patch test 1, 2 weeks after DPC sensitization. Indicated treatment: therapeutic diphenylcyclopropenone sensitization with weekly scalp DPC. TCRdb re-analysed the RACE reads in MiXCR, keeping a single row per CDR3 protein. The table lists 180,000 or so distinct CDR3 sequences, about 15% of them singletons, with about 1.7% in the top ten. This material consisted of whole blood, taken in connection with sensitization to the hapten diphenylcyclopropenone (DPC). Receptors originate from a woman in her twenties or thirties with alopecia areata. Some clones in this sample may be carry-over from other donors' samples.

Note on this clonotype: One junction end does not reproduce the germline sequence, and a read error may be involved. The rearrangement links TRBV7-2 to TRBJ2-3; TRBD1 aligns across 9 bases. CDR3 length: 15 amino acids. Germline values: CDR1 SGHTA, CDR2 FQGNSA. CDR3 DNA sequence: TGTGCCGGCAGCTTTCTACAGGGGGCGTCGGATACGCAGTATTTT. Translated, it gives CAGSFLQGASDTQYF.

This clonotype turned up a few times. V gene TRBV12-3 or TRBV12-4 combines with J gene TRBJ1-3; no definite D call. Trimming cost V 3 bases and J 4 bases, with 10 bases left between them. This CDR3 is built from 14 residues. The chain's CDR3 is CASSFAFSGNTIYF. CDR3 sequence (DNA): TGTGCCAGCAGTTTTGCGTTTTCCGGAAACACCATATATTTT.

This clonotype was seen ten or more times. The rearrangement joins TRBV2 to TRBJ1-6; D is unresolved. The CDR3 is made up of 11 amino acids. Per the germline V gene, CDR1 is SNHLY and CDR2 is FYNNEI. V lost 9 bases to trimming and J lost 7 bases, with 7 bases between them. The CDR3 sequence: CASRRNSPLHF. CDR3 coding DNA: TGTGCCAGTAGACGGAATTCACCCCTCCACTTT.

This clonotype was picked up a small number of times. The chain links TRBV12-3 or TRBV12-4 to TRBJ2-1, with D unclear. V was pared by 5 bases and J by 7 bases, with 18 bases between. This CDR3 comprises 15 residues. In nucleotides, the CDR3 is TGTGCCAGCAGTCCCAGAACCGGTGGGAAAAATGAGCAGTTCTTC. Encoded protein: CASSPRTGGKNEQFF.

The chain recombines TRBV28 with TRBJ2-7; the D gene could be TRBD1 or TRBD2 (5 bases each). Trimming removed 5 bases at V and 4 bases at J, with 12 bases between. Germline V gives CDR1 MDHEN, CDR2 SYDVKM. The CDR3 runs to 13 residues. The CDR3 loop reads CASSPGREYEQYF. The CDR3 coding sequence is TGTGCCAGCAGTCCGGGACGGGAATACGAGCAGTACTTC.

The chain has TRBV28 and TRBJ2-1, with a weak D call TRBD2 (6 bases). This CDR3 is built from 15 residues. In germline, CDR1 is MDHEN, CDR2 SYDVKM. Trimming took off 4 bases at V and 8 bases at J, with 18 bases between the two ends. In DNA form, the CDR3 reads TGTGCCAGCAGTTCCTCGACCCGCGGGGTCGATGAGCAGTTCTTC. Protein product: CASSSSTRGVDEQFF.

This chain connects TRBV10-3 to TRBJ2-7, with D tentatively TRBD2 (7 bases). Trimming shortened V by 2 bases and J by 1 base, and 15 bases separated the two germline ends. Per germline, CDR1 ENHRY and CDR2 SYGVKD. The CDR3 consists of 16 residues. The chain's CDR3 is CAISEPGGPSSYEQYF. The CDR3 bases are TGTGCCATCAGTGAGCCGGGGGGCCCCTCATCCTACGAGCAGTACTTC.

In its sample, this clonotype was seen many times. The chain combines TRBV5-6 with TRBJ1-2, with TRBD1 matching over 8 bases. Germline values: CDR1 SGHDT, CDR2 YYEEEE. The CDR3 consists of 14 residues. V lost 4 bases and J lost 7; bases outside the gene matches: 9. The CDR3 DNA reads TGTGCCAGCAGCACCGGACAGGGATTGCGTGGCTACACCTTC. This gives the protein CASSTGQGLRGYTF. The variable domain in full, with the rest retrieved from reference TRBV5-6 and TRBJ1-2, is DAGVTQSPTHLIKTRGQQVTLRCSPKSGHDTVSWYQQALGQGPQFIFQYYEEEERQRGNFPDRFSGHQFPNYSSELNVNALLLGDSALYLCASSTGQGLRGYTFGSGTRLTVV.

Many counts were recorded for this clonotype. The rearrangement uses TRBV7-6 and TRBJ1-1, with 8 bases that match TRBD1. The V and J ends lost 5 bases and 3 bases, in that order; junction bases with no gene match: 17. Germline V gives CDR1 SGHVS, CDR2 FNYEAQ. The CDR3 runs to 18 residues. CDR3 in DNA: TGTGCCAGCAGCCTCGGGTCGGCAGGGGGCCGGTTTGACACTGAAGCTTTCTTT. This sequence encodes CASSLGSAGGRFDTEAFF.

This clonotype was counted a few times. This sequence joins TRBV29-1 and TRBJ2-1, with D maybe TRBD1 (7 bases). The V gene lost 4 bases and the J gene lost 6 bases, with 16 bases spanning the gap. CDR3 length: 14 amino acids. Germline V gene data show CDR1 as SQVTM and CDR2 as ANQGSEA. Here the CDR3 DNA reads TGCAGCGTTGGCTCCGGGACAGCGGGCAATGAGCAGTTCTTC. It codes for CSVGSGTAGNEQFF.

Ten or more counts support this clonotype. The J gene is TRBJ1-1, the V gene TRBV7-9; D possibly corresponds to TRBD1 (6 bases). The CDR3 is 15 amino acids. Germline V gene data show CDR1 as SEHNR and CDR2 as FQNEAQ (reference sequence). The germline V and J ends were trimmed by 7 bases and 6 bases, with 21 bases remaining between them. As DNA, the CDR3 is TGTGCCAGCAAACCCCAGGGGTTCCTGCAGGCTGAAGCTTTCTTT. It specifies CASKPQGFLQAEAFF.